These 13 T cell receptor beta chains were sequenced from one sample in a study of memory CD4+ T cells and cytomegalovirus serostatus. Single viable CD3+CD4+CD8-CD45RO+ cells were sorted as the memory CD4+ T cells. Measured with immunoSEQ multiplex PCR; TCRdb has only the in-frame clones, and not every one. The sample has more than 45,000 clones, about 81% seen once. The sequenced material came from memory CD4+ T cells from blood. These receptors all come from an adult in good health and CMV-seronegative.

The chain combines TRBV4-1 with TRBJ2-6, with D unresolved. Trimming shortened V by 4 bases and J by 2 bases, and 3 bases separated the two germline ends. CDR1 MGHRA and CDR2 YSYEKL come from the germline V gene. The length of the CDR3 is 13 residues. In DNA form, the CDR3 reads TGCGCCAGCAGCCCAACTGGGGCCAACGTCCTGACTTTC. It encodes CASSPTGANVLTF.

The CDR3 bases are TGTGCCAGTAGTAGGCAGGGGAGGGATCAGCCCCAGCATTTT. Translation: CASSRQGRDQPQHF. The chain recombines TRBV19 with TRBJ1-5, with D perhaps matching TRBD1 (6 bases). There are 14 residues in the CDR3. Germline lookup yields CDR1 LNHDA and CDR2 SQIVND (reference sequence). V lost 4 bases, J lost 5 bases, and 12 bases lay in between.

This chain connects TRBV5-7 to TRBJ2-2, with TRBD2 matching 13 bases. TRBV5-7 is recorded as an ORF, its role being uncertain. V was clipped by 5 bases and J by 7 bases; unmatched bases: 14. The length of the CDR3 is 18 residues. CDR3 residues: CASRLFGTSGIWGGELFF. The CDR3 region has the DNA TGTGCCAGCAGATTATTCGGGACTAGCGGGATTTGGGGCGGGGAGCTGTTTTTT.

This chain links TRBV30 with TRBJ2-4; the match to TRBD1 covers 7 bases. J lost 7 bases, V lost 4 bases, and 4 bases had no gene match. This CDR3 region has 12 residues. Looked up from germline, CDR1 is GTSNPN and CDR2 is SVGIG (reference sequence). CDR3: CAWNDRVNIQYF. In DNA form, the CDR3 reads TGTGCCTGGAACGACAGGGTCAACATTCAGTACTTC.

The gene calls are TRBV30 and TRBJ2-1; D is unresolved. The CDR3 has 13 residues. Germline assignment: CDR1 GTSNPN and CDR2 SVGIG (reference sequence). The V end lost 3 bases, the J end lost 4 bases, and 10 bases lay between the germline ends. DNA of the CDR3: TGTGCCTGGAGCGGTGTGGGGTACAATGAGCAGTTCTTC. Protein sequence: CAWSGVGYNEQFF.

CDR3 loop: CASSLLGAGGGDTQYF. DNA of the CDR3: TGTGCCAGCAGCCTTTTAGGAGCGGGAGGCGGAGATACGCAGTATTTT. V is TRBV7-2 and J is TRBJ2-3, with 9 bases fitting TRBD2. The CDR3 length is 16 residues. The ends lost 5 bases at V and 5 bases at J; junction bases unmatched: 11. Germline CDR1 SGHTA, CDR2 FQGNSA.

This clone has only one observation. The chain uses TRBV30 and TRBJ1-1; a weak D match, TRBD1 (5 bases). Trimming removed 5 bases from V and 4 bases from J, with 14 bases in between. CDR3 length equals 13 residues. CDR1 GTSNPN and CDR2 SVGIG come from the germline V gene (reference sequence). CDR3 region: CAWDRGVGTEAFF. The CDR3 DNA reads TGTGCCTGGGATCGGGGGGTGGGCACTGAAGCTTTCTTT.

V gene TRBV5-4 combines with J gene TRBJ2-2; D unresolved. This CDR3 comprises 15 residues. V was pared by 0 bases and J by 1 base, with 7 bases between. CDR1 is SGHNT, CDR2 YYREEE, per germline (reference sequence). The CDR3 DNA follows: TGTGCCAGCAGCTTGGTAGGCCAGAACACCGGGGAGCTGTTTTTT. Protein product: CASSLVGQNTGELFF.

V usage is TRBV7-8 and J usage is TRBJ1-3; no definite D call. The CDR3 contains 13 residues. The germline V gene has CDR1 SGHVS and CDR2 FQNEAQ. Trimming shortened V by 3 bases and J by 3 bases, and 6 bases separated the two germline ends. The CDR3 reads CASSLDRGNTIYF. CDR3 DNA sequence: TGTGCCAGCAGCTTGGATCGTGGAAACACCATATATTTT.

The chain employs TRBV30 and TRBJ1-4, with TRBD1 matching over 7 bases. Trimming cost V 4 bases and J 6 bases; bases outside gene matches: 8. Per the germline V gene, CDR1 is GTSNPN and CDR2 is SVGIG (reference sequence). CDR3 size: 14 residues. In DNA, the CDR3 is TGTGCCTGGACACCGGGACAGCTCTATGAAAAACTGTTTTTT. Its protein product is CAWTPGQLYEKLFF. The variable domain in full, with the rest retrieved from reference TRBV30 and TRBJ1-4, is SQTIHQWPATLVQPVGSPLSLECTVEGTSNPNLYWYRQAAGRGLQLLFYSVGIGQISSEVPQNLSASRPQDRQFILSSKKLLLSDSGFYLCAWTPGQLYEKLFFGSGTQLSVL.

In DNA form, the CDR3 reads TGTGCCAGCCGCGGTGTGGTGTTTGAGGGACTGTTTTTT. Protein sequence: CASRGVVFEGLFF. The J gene is TRBJ1-4, the V gene TRBV6-5; D remains unclear. The ends were cut back, 8 bases at V and 13 bases at J, with 20 bases in the middle. The germline V gene encodes CDR1 MNHEY and CDR2 SVGAGI. The CDR3 length is 13 residues.

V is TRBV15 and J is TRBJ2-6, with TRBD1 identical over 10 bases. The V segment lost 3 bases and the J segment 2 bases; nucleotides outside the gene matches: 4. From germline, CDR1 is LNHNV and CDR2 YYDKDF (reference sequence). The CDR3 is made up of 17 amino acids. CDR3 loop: CATSRYGTGAGANVLTF. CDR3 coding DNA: TGTGCCACCAGCAGGTACGGGACAGGGGCTGGGGCCAACGTCCTGACTTTC.

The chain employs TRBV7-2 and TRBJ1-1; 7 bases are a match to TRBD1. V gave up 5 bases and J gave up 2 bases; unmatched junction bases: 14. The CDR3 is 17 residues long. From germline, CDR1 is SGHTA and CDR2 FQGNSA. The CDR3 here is CASSVTGAPPNNTEAFF. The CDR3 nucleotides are TGTGCCAGCAGCGTTACAGGGGCCCCCCCTAATAACACTGAAGCTTTCTTT.